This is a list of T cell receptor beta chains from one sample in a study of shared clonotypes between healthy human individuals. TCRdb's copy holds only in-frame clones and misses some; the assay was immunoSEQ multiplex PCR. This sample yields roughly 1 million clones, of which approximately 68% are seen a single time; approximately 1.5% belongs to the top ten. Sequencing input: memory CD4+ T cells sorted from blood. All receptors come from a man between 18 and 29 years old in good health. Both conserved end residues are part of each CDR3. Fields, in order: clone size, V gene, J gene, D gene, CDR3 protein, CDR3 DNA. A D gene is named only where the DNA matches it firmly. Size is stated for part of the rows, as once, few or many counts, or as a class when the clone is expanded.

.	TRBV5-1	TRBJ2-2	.	CASSLAIAGNTGELFF	TGCGCCAGCAGCTTGGCCATTGCGGGCAACACCGGGGAGCTGTTTTTT
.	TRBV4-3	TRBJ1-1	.	CASSQDAGTEAFF	TGCGCCAGCAGCCAAGATGCCGGCACTGAAGCTTTCTTT
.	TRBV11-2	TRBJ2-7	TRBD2	CASSQTSGGAYEQYF	TGTGCCAGCAGCCAGACTAGCGGGGGGGCGTACGAGCAGTACTTC
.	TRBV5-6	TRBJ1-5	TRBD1	CASSSGTGGNQPQHF	TGTGCCAGCAGCTCCGGGACAGGGGGCAATCAGCCCCAGCATTTT
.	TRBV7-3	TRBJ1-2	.	CASSSGPQYGYTF	TGTGCCAGCAGCTCGGGACCGCAATATGGCTACACCTTC
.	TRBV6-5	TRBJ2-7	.	CASSYPLARGYEQYF	TGTGCCAGCAGTTACCCCCTGGCGAGGGGCTACGAGCAGTACTTC
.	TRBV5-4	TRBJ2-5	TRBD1	CASSFFGTEETQYF	TGTGCCAGCAGCTTCTTCGGGACAGAAGAGACCCAGTACTTC
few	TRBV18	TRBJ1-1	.	CASSPMGVGEAFF	TGTGCCAGCTCACCGATGGGGGTCGGTGAAGCTTTCTTT
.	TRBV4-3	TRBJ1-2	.	CASSLDPSPNYGYTF	TGCGCCAGCAGCCTTGACCCCTCTCCTAACTATGGCTACACCTTC
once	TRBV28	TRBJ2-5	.	CASSSVRTQQETQYF	TGTGCCAGCAGTTCCGTCAGGACACAGCAAGAGACCCAGTACTTC
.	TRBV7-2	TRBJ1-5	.	CASSLEINQPQHF	TGTGCCAGCAGCTTGGAGATCAATCAGCCCCAGCATTTT
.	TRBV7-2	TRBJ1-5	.	CASSHGQRPYQPQHF	TGTGCCAGCAGCCACGGACAGAGGCCTTATCAGCCCCAGCATTTT
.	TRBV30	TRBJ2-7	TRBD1	CAWSALGTVYEQYF	TGTGCCTGGAGCGCACTAGGGACAGTTTACGAGCAGTACTTC
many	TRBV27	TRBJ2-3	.	CASSFIRGTDTQYF	TGTGCCAGCAGTTTCATAAGGGGTACAGATACGCAGTATTTT
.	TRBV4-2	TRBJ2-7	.	CASSERKGYEQYF	TGTGCCAGCAGCGAGCGGAAAGGCTACGAGCAGTACTTC
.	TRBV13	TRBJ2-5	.	CASSQLPGGQYF	TGTGCCAGCAGCCAACTACCGGGGGGCCAATACTTC